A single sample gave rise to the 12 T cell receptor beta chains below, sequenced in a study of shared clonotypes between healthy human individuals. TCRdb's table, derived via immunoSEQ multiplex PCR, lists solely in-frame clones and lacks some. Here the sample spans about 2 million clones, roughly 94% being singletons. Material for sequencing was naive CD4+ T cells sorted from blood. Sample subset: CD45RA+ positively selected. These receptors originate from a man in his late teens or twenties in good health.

The CDR3 coding sequence is TGTGCCAGCAGTGGACCCGGGACAGGGCGGAGGGGCTACACCTTC. It encodes CASSGPGTGRRGYTF. This chain links TRBV6-1 with TRBJ1-2, with 9 bases fitting TRBD1. This CDR3 contains 15 residues. V trimming: 4 bases; J trimming: 8 bases; junction bases outside the gene matches: 11. Germline V gives CDR1 MNHNS, CDR2 SASEGT.

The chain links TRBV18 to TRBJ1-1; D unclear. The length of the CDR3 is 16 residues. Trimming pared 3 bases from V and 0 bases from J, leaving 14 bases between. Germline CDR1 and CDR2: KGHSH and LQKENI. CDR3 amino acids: CASSPVLTGLNTEAFF. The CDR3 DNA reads TGTGCCAGCTCACCCGTGCTGACGGGATTGAACACTGAAGCTTTCTTT.

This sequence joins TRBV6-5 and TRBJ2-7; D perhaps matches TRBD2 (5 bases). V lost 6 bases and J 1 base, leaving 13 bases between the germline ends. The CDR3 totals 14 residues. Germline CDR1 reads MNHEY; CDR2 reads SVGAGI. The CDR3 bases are TGTGCCAGCAGGAACCCGACGGGGTCCTACGAGCAGTACTTC. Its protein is CASRNPTGSYEQYF.

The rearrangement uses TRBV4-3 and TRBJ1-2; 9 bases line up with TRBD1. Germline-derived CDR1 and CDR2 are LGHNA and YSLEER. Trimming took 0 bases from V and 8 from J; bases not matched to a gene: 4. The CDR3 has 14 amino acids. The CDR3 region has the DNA TGCGCCAGCAGCCAAGATACAGGGGGCGGGGGCTACACCTTC. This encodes CASSQDTGGGGYTF.

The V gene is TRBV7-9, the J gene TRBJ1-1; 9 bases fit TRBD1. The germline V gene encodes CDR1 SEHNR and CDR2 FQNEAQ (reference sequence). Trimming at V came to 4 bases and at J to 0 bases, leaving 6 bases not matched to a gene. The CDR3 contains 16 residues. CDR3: CASSYRQGVLNTEAFF. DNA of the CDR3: TGTGCCAGCAGCTACCGACAGGGGGTTTTGAACACTGAAGCTTTCTTT.

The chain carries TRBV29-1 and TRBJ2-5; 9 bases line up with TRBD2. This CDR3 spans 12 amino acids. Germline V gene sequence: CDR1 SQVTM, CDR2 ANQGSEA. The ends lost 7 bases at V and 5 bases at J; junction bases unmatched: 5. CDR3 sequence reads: CSATLAGETQYF. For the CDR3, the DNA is TGCAGCGCCACCCTAGCGGGGGAGACCCAGTACTTC.

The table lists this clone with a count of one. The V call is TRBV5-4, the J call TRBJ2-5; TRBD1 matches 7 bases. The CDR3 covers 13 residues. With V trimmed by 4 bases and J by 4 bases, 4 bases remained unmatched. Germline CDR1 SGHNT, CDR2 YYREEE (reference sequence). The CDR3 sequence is CASSKGAAETQYF. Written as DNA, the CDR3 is TGTGCCAGCAGCAAGGGGGCGGCAGAGACCCAGTACTTC.

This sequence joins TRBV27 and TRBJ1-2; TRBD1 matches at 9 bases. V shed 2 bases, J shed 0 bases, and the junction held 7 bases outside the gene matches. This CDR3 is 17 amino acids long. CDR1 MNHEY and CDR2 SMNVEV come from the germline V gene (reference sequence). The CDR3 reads CASSLIGQGKANYGYTF. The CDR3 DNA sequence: TGTGCCAGCAGTTTAATAGGACAGGGGAAAGCTAACTATGGCTACACCTTC.

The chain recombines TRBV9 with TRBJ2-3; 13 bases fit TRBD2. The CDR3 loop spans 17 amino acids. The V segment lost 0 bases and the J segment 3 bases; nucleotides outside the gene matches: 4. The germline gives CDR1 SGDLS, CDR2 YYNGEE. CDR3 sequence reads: CASSVGGLAGATDTQYF. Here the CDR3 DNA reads TGTGCCAGCAGCGTAGGAGGACTAGCGGGAGCGACAGATACGCAGTATTTT. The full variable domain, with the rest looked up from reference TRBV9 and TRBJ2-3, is DSGVTQTPKHLITATGQRVTLRCSPRSGDLSVYWYQQSLDQGLQFLIQYYNGEERAKGNILERFSAQQFPDLHSELNLSSLELGDSALYFCASSVGGLAGATDTQYFGPGTRLTVL.

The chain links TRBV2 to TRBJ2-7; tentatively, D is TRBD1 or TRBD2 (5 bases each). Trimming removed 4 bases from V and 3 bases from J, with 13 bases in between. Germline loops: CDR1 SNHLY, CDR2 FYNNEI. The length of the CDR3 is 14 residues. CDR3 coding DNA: TGTGCCAGCAGTGGTGAGGGGCAGGGCTACGAGCAGTACTTC. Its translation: CASSGEGQGYEQYF. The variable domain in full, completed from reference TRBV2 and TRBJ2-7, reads EPEVTQTPSHQVTQMGQEVILRCVPISNHLYFYWYRQILGQKVEFLVSFYNNEISEKSEIFDDQFSVERPDGSNFTLKIRSTKLEDSAMYFCASSGEGQGYEQYFGPGTRLTVT.

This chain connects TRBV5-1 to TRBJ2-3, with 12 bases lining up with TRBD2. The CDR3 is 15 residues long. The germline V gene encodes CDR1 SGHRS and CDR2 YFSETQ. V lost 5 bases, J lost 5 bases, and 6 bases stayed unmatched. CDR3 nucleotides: TGCGCCAGCAGTCCTAGCGGGAGGGCAGTAGATACGCAGTATTTT. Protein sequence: CASSPSGRAVDTQYF.

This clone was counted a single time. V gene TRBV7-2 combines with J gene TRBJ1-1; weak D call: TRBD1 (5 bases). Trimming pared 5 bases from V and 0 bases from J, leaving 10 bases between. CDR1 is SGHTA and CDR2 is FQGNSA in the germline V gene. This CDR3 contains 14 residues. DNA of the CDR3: TGTGCCAGCAGCCCACGGGACTTGAACACTGAAGCTTTCTTT. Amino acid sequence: CASSPRDLNTEAFF.